One sample yielded the 21 T cell receptor beta chains listed below, sequenced in a study of T cells in Graves' hyperthyroidism and ophthalmopathy. Regions amplified from RNA transcripts were the TCR beta CDR3 regions. The study used the HTBI primer set for a first-round RT-PCR of the TCR CDR3. Each CDR3 protein is one row after TCRdb ran MiXCR on the multiplex PCR reads. The sample yields about 410,000 distinct CDR3 sequences, approximately 15% seen once. Specimen: blood. These receptors originate from a man between 18 and 29 years old with Graves' ophthalmopathy.

The chain recombines TRBV12-3 or TRBV12-4 with TRBJ2-7, with 10 nucleotides matching TRBD2. This CDR3 has 13 residues. V lost 8 bases and J lost 4; bases outside the gene matches: 5. The CDR3 protein is CASGPGLAYEQYF. The CDR3 nucleotides read TGTGCCAGCGGCCCGGGACTAGCGTACGAGCAGTACTTC.

The J gene is TRBJ1-2, the V gene TRBV7-9; no firm D call. Trimming cost V 0 bases and J 8 bases, with 10 bases left between them. CDR3 length: 13 residues. The germline V gene has CDR1 SEHNR and CDR2 FQNEAQ (reference sequence). The CDR3 region is CASSLAGDRGYTF. The CDR3 nucleotides are TGTGCCAGCAGCTTAGCCGGCGACCGGGGCTACACCTTC.

This clonotype showed up many times. The rearrangement uses TRBV12-3 or TRBV12-4 and TRBJ2-2; 11 positions agree with TRBD2. Trimming at V came to 6 bases and at J to 4 bases, leaving 7 bases not matched to a gene. This CDR3 has 16 residues. For the CDR3, the DNA is TGTGCCAGCAGGAAGACTAGCGGGATATCCACCGGGGAGCTGTTTTTT. Encoded protein: CASRKTSGISTGELFF.

This chain links TRBV30 with TRBJ1-2; tentatively, D is TRBD1 (5 bases). The CDR3 extends over 14 amino acids. V was pared by 2 bases and J by 4 bases, with 14 bases between. From germline, CDR1 is GTSNPN and CDR2 SVGIG (reference sequence). CDR3: CAWSRPGTSYGYTF. CDR3 coding DNA: TGTGCCTGGAGTCGTCCAGGGACCTCCTATGGCTACACCTTC.

This clonotype was observed at least ten times. This chain joins TRBV5-1 and TRBJ1-1; D not resolved. V lost 3 bases and J 5 bases, leaving 20 bases between the germline ends. The CDR3 consists of 16 residues. Germline V gene data show CDR1 as SGHRS and CDR2 as YFSETQ. The CDR3 is CASSSGSTGSQTEAFF. CDR3 bases: TGCGCCAGCAGCTCGGGGTCCACGGGATCACAGACTGAAGCTTTCTTT.

The table lists this clonotype with many counts. The chain couples TRBV5-1 to TRBJ2-3; D might be TRBD1 (6 bases). CDR1 and CDR2 from the germline V gene are SGHRS and YFSETQ. The CDR3 sequence is 15 residues long. V shed 4 bases and J shed 2 bases, with 14 bases lying between them. CDR3 protein: CASSRGDTTTDTQYF. The CDR3 DNA is TGCGCCAGCAGCCGAGGGGACACTACCACAGATACGCAGTATTTT.

This chain links TRBV6-2 or TRBV6-3 with TRBJ2-3; 8 nucleotides align to TRBD2. Germline values: CDR1 MNHEY, CDR2 SVGEGT. The ends lost 8 bases at V and 8 bases at J; junction bases unmatched: 6. This CDR3 comprises 12 residues. In DNA form, the CDR3 reads TGTGCCAGCTCGGGGGGGGAGGGTACGCAGTATTTT. It translates to CASSGGEGTQYF.

The chain carries TRBV10-3 and TRBJ2-5; 7 positions agree with TRBD2. Trimming at V came to 5 bases and at J to 5 bases, leaving 5 bases not matched to a gene. The length of the CDR3 is 13 residues. CDR1 is ENHRY and CDR2 is SYGVKD in the germline V gene. The CDR3 protein is CAISYGGKETQYF. DNA for the CDR3: TGTGCCATCAGTTACGGGGGGAAGGAGACCCAGTACTTC.

This chain uses TRBV7-9 with TRBJ1-1; D ambiguous. CDR1 and CDR2 from the germline V gene are SEHNR and FQNEAQ (reference sequence). Trimming took off 1 base at V and 1 base at J, with 10 bases between the two ends. The CDR3 is made up of 15 amino acids. The CDR3 is CASSLGEGTNTEAFF. The DNA for the CDR3 is TGTGCCAGCAGCTTAGGAGAAGGAACGAACACTGAAGCTTTCTTT.

This clonotype was seen many times. The genes are TRBV5-1 and TRBJ2-3; 8 bases agree with TRBD2. The trim removed 4 bases at V and 1 base at J, leaving 2 bases unmatched. CDR1 is SGHRS and CDR2 is YFSETQ in the germline V gene. This CDR3 has 14 residues. CDR3 sequence reads: CASSDSGGTDTQYF. The CDR3, as DNA: TGCGCCAGCAGCGATAGCGGGGGCACAGATACGCAGTATTTT.

At least ten counts were recorded for this clonotype. The chain uses TRBV20-1 and TRBJ1-5; D not resolved. V was shortened by 3 bases and J by 3 bases, with 15 bases between the two germline ends. In germline, CDR1 is DFQATT, CDR2 SNEGSKA (reference sequence). The CDR3 covers 15 residues. CDR3 nucleotides: TGCAGTGCTAGGGGCGGGGAGGTCATCAATCAGCCCCAGCATTTT. Its translation: CSARGGEVINQPQHF.

This clonotype occurred many times. V usage is TRBV5-1 and J usage is TRBJ2-3; 8 positions agree with TRBD1. The V and J ends lost 4 bases and 4 bases, in that order; junction bases with no gene match: 5. CDR1 and CDR2 (germline): SGHRS, YFSETQ. The CDR3 sequence is 14 residues long. CDR3 sequence (DNA): TGCGCCAGCAGCCTCCAGGGGGCTTCAGATACGCAGTATTTT. Translated, it gives CASSLQGASDTQYF.

In its sample, this clonotype was seen many times. V is TRBV11-2 and J is TRBJ2-1; 10 nucleotides match TRBD2. The junction had 7 bases not matched to a gene; V was cut back by 5 bases and J by 3 bases. Germline values: CDR1 SGHAT, CDR2 FQNNGV. This CDR3 has 16 amino acids. The CDR3 coding sequence is TGTGCCAGCAGCGCGAGCGGGGGGGCCCTCTACAATGAGCAGTTCTTC. It specifies CASSASGGALYNEQFF.

This clonotype was detected ten times or more. The junction and the germline gene differ at one end; a read error may be behind it. The rearrangement uses TRBV5-1 and TRBJ1-4; 7 nucleotides match TRBD1. CDR3 length: 13 amino acids. Germline CDR1 is SGHRS and CDR2 is YFSETQ. The CDR3 loop reads CASRPGGNEKLFF. As DNA, the CDR3 is TGCGCCAGCAGGCCAGGGGGGAATGAGAAACTGTTTTTT.

This clonotype was recorded at least ten times. The chain couples TRBV4-2 to TRBJ2-5, with D uncertain. The CDR3 consists of 13 residues. V was shortened by 2 bases and J by 4 bases, with 8 bases between the two germline ends. Germline V CDR1 and CDR2: LGHNA, YNFKEQ. The DNA of the CDR3 is TGTGCCAGCAGCCAATGGGTTTTAGAGACCCAGTACTTC. It yields the protein CASSQWVLETQYF.

This clonotype was found many times. The CDR3 protein is CASSQVGGAPYEQYF. The CDR3 region has the DNA TGTGCCAGCAGCCAAGTGGGGGGCGCGCCCTACGAGCAGTACTTC. The V gene is TRBV7-3, the J gene TRBJ2-7; D may match TRBD1 or TRBD2 (6 bases each). Trimming stripped 5 bases from V and 2 bases from J, with 16 bases between. Germline CDR1 reads SGHTA; CDR2 reads FQGTGA. This CDR3 is built from 15 residues.

This clonotype was counted only a few times. The chain couples TRBV27 to TRBJ2-7; D gene uncertain. This CDR3 has 14 amino acids. The germline V gene encodes CDR1 MNHEY and CDR2 SMNVEV (reference sequence). The V end was cut by 8 bases, the J end by 2 bases, with 16 bases between. The CDR3 DNA sequence: TGTGCCAGCCGGTTGACCAGAGCGACCTACGAGCAGTACTTC. This translates into CASRLTRATYEQYF.

In its sample, this clonotype was seen many times. The CDR3 nucleotides read TGTGCCAGCAGTGAAGGGACTAGCGGGCAATACAATGAGCAGTTCTTC. It translates to CASSEGTSGQYNEQFF. The chain combines TRBV2 with TRBJ2-1, with 11 bases lining up with TRBD2. Germline values: CDR1 SNHLY, CDR2 FYNNEI. Trimming at V came to 1 base and at J to 4 bases, leaving 3 bases not matched to a gene. The CDR3 loop spans 16 amino acids.

This clonotype was seen a few times. CDR3 sequence: CASSPSGAPETQYF. CDR3 DNA sequence: TGTGCCAGCAGCCCCTCGGGAGCCCCCGAGACCCAGTACTTC. V gene TRBV3-1 combines with J gene TRBJ2-5; D is perhaps TRBD2 (6 bases). Trimming removed 4 bases from V and 5 bases from J, with 14 bases in between. Germline V gene sequence: CDR1 LGHDT, CDR2 YNNKEL (reference sequence). This CDR3 has 14 residues.

The V and J genes are TRBV30 and TRBJ2-2, with a tentative D call TRBD1 (5 bases). CDR3 length: 14 amino acids. Looked up from germline, CDR1 is GTSNPN and CDR2 is SVGIG (reference sequence). V was pared by 3 bases and J by 4 bases, with 12 bases between. The CDR3 region has the DNA TGTGCCTGGAGATTAGGGGTAATCACCGGGGAGCTGTTTTTT. Encoded protein: CAWRLGVITGELFF.

This clonotype was seen ten or more times. The V call is TRBV19, the J call TRBJ2-1; tentatively, D is TRBD1 (7 bases). V gave up 1 base and J gave up 0 bases, with 13 bases separating them. The CDR3 length is 17 residues. CDR1 and CDR2 from the germline V gene are LNHDA and SQIVND (reference sequence). CDR3: CASSIGRQGGSYNEQFF. The CDR3 nucleotides read TGTGCCAGTAGTATAGGGAGACAGGGAGGCTCCTACAATGAGCAGTTCTTC.